The 4 T cell receptor beta chains presented below share a single source sample, sequenced in a study of CD4 T cells in relation to SARS-CoV-2 and coronaviruses (dated by TCRdb to 2020 to 2022). Their antigen targets remain unknown. CD4+ T cells from unexposed donors were collected before the COVID-19 pandemic (2011-2018). After around eleven days of culture, CD4+ T cells were isolated with the EasySep CD4+ T cell isolation kit. Receptors were amplified or captured by the immunoSEQ multiplex PCR assay. Drawn from immuneACCESS, this table holds only the in-frame rearrangements with V and J called that TCRdb kept. Clones are partly lost; checked studies trace under half to an unresolved V gene and leave the rest unexplained. The sample data list almost 20,000 clones, and just under 75% of these were observed just once. The ten largest clones represent roughly 20% of the sample. Specimen: CD4+ T cells from PBMCs, cultured in vitro. The receptors derive from a human donor in good health.

The rearrangement joins TRBV5-1 to TRBJ1-6; 9 bases map to TRBD1. CDR3 length equals 15 residues. Germline CDR1 and CDR2: SGHRS and YFSETQ. The trim removed 0 bases at V and 7 bases at J, leaving 2 bases unmatched. The CDR3 DNA sequence: TGCGCCAGCAGCTTGGTCGGACAGGGGAATTCACCCCTCCACTTT. This encodes CASSLVGQGNSPLHF.

The chain employs TRBV5-1 and TRBJ1-1, with a possible D match to TRBD1 (5 bases). The CDR3 loop spans 16 amino acids. The ends were cut back, 0 bases at V and 1 base at J, with 13 bases in the middle. Germline V gives CDR1 SGHRS, CDR2 YFSETQ. CDR3: CASSLVAGPRNTEAFF. CDR3 nucleotides: TGCGCCAGCAGCTTGGTGGCAGGGCCCAGGAACACTGAAGCTTTCTTT.

V and J are TRBV18 and TRBJ1-5; D not certain. Germline V gives CDR1 KGHSH, CDR2 LQKENI. V was pared by 3 bases and J by 5 bases, with 11 bases between. The CDR3 length is 14 residues. CDR3 sequence reads: CASSPAGEDQPQHF. For the CDR3, the DNA is TGTGCCAGCTCACCGGCAGGCGAGGATCAGCCCCAGCATTTT.

This clone was detected only once. Here the CDR3 DNA reads TGTGCCAGCAGCGTAGAACTAGCTGCCTCGAAGCAGTTCTTC. This sequence encodes CASSVELAASKQFF. The V and J genes are TRBV9 and TRBJ2-1; weak D call: TRBD2 (6 bases). This CDR3 region has 14 residues. The germline V and J ends were trimmed by 0 bases and 11 bases, with 15 bases remaining between them. The germline CDR1 and CDR2 sequences are SGDLS and YYNGEE.